This entry features one T cell receptor (beta chain) sequence. Its antigen is still unknown. These data originate in a study of vaccination effects on CD4 cells after COVID-19. Trimming stripped 5 bases from V and 5 bases from J, with 12 bases between. Germline V gene lookup returns CDR1 SGHTA and CDR2 FQGTGA. CDR3 size: 13 residues. TCRdb's table, derived via immunoSEQ multiplex PCR, lists solely in-frame clones and lacks some. The sample records about 46,000 clones, 65% to 75% being singletons. Isolating CD4+ T cells followed approximately 11 days of culture. The person was diagnosed with PCR-confirmed SARS-CoV-2 infection between March and December 2020. Subjects were given two BNT162b2 or mRNA-1273 vaccine doses. Fresh IL-2-containing medium replaced half the medium on days 3 and 7.

The sequence was obtained from a human donor who had a prior SARS-CoV-2 infection. This material consisted of CD4+ T cells from PBMCs cultured without peptide, taken after COVID-19 vaccination. The chain carries TRBV7-3 and TRBJ2-5; maybe TRBD2 (5 bases). The CDR3: CASSPRDAETQYF. The DNA of the CDR3 is TGTGCCAGCAGCCCCCGGGATGCGGAGACCCAGTACTTC.